Detailed here is one T cell receptor (beta chain). This clone occurred many times. What antigen it recognizes has not been identified. The read terminates 3 residues ahead of where the CDR3 ends, so the germline J gene completes it. This sample was taken from a study of T cell clonality in common variable immunodeficiency (dated by TCRdb to between 2014 and 2017). Results the study describes overall, beyond this receptor: Although equal DNA input was used, an average of about 81,820 unique sequences per sample was obtained for controls, compared with around 30,000 for CVID samples. According to the authors, finding the cause of the higher clonality in CVID would require sequencing the repertoires of T cell subpopulations. Compared with healthy controls, CVID subjects showed increased TCRbeta clonality (t-test p = 0.018), a feature most characteristic of about a third of subjects. Healthy controls shared more TCRbeta clones with each other than CVID subjects shared among themselves (p < 0.0001). CVID TCRbeta sequences reportedly showed fewer deletions and N-nucleotide insertions and lacked highly modified clones with 13 or more V deletions. Correlations between repertoire features and clinical complications were limited by patient heterogeneity within the CVID cohort.

The CDR3 starts with the cysteine, ends with the phenylalanine, and has 13 residues. The 30 bases shown cover part of the CDR3, and their frame starts at base 1. Reading the germline V gene gives CDR1 SGHTA and CDR2 FQGNSA. V is pared back by 5 bases and J by 8 bases, with 14 bases lying between the germline termini. For sequencing, equivalent amounts of genomic DNA were input from CVID and control samples. For every sample, a 60 bp segment covering the rearranged TCRbeta CDR3 region was amplified and then sequenced. The immunoSEQ assay, a bias-corrected multiplex PCR combined with high-throughput sequencing, was used for TCRbeta amplification. The study's processing was this. Every unique nucleotide sequence was considered a clone and was annotated with V, D and J genes, copy number and frequency. Sequences were labeled productive if in frame, and non-productive if out of frame or containing stop codons. As previously described, Shannon's entropy was used to calculate clonality. The predicted amino acid sequences of productive clones were used to derive mean CDR3 Kyte-Doolittle hydropathy. Using the R hclust function, scaled V gene usage was clustered hierarchically with Manhattan distance and complete linkage. Sharing of clones by CDR3 amino acid sequence was evaluated through resampling of 12 repertoires per group over 100 rounds. The repertoires were screened for 65 to 75 published EBV-specific TCRbeta sequences and approximately 230 published CMV-specific TCRbeta sequences. A couple of CVID samples that yielded fewer than 10,000 sequences were excluded from the analysis, so roughly 40 CVID repertoires were retained. TCRdb holds this immuneACCESS table with in-frame rearrangements only. Some clones are missing; in checked studies, unresolved V genes explain under half, and the rest has no known cause. V and J calls plus clone size are reproduced from that table; the DNA served to infer D and trimming. Here the sample lists 45,000 to 60,000 clones, none seen once only. The ten largest clones take up roughly 6.2% of the sample.

Predominantly Caucasian heritage was noted among both the CVID patients and the healthy controls. Heparinized peripheral whole blood samples of about 5 to 8 ml were collected from each donor. Genomic DNA from adults with common variable immune deficiency (CVID) and from healthy adult controls was used to sequence TCRbeta CDR3 repertoires. There were about 22 healthy adult volunteers in the control group (12 female and some ten male), ranging in age from 23 to 66 years, with a mean age of around 33. Diluted blood was density-centrifuged over Hypaque 1077 or Ficoll-Paque to isolate peripheral blood mononuclear cells. Genomic DNA was obtained from unsorted mononuclear cells using either Qiagen column purification or a centrifugation-based method.

Rearrangement joined TRBV7-2 to TRBJ2-3; the best D guess is TRBD1, with 8 bases matching. The receptor was derived from a person aged 18 to 70 in good health. The sequenced sample was peripheral blood mononuclear cells. CDR3 DNA, as far as it was read: TGTGCCAGCAGCGCACAGGGGGAGGGTACG. Protein translation: CASSAQGEGT. In full, the CDR3 reads CASSAQGEGTQYF. Reference TRBV7-2 and TRBJ2-3 proteins supply the regions before and after the CDR3; the full variable domain is: GAGVSQSPSNKVTEKGKDVELRCDPISGHTALYWYRQSLGQGLEFLIYFQGNSAPDKSGLPSDRFSAERTGGSVSTLTIQRTQQEDSAVYLCASSAQGEGTQYFGPGTRLTVL.